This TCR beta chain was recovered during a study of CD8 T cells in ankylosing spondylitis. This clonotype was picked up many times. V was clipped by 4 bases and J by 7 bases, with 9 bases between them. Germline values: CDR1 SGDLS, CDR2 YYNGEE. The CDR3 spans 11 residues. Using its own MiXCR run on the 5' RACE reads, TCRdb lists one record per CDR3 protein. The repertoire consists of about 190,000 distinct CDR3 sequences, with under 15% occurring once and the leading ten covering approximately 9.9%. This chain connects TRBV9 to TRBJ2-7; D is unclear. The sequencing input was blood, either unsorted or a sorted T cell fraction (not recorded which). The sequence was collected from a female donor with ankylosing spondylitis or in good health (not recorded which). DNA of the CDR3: TGTGCCAGCAGCATCTCGGGTGAGCAGTACTTC. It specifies CASSISGEQYF.